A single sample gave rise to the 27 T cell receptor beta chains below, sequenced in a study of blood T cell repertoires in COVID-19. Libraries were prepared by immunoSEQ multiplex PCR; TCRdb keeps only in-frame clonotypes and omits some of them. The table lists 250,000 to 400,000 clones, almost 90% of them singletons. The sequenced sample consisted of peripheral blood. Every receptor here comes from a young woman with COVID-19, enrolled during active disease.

CDR3 in DNA: TGTGCCAGCAGCTTAGCGGGGGGCGCTCACACCGGGGAGCTGTTTTTT. Its translation is CASSLAGGAHTGELFF. The rearrangement links TRBV7-3 to TRBJ2-2; 8 positions agree with TRBD2. J gave up 3 bases and V 2 bases, and 5 bases lay outside the gene matches. The CDR3 consists of 16 residues. The germline V gene has CDR1 SGHTA and CDR2 FQGTGA.

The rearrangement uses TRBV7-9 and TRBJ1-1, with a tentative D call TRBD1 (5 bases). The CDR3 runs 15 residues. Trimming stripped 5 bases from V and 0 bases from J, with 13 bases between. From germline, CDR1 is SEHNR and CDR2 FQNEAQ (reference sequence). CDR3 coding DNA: TGTGCCAGCAGCCCTGCTAAGGGGATGAACACTGAAGCTTTCTTT. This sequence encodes CASSPAKGMNTEAFF.

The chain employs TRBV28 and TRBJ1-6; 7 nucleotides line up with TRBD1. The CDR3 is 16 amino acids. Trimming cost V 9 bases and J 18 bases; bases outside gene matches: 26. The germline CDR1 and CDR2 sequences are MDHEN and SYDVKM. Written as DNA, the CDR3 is TGTGCCAGTTCGGGAGGGGGCGTCCCGGGTTTAACAGGTGCCCACTTT. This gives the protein CASSGGGVPGLTGAHF. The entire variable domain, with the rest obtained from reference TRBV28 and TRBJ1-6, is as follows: DVKVTQSSRYLVKRTGEKVFLECVQDMDHENMFWYRQDPGLGLRLIYFSYDVKMKEKGDIPEGYSVSREKKERFSLILESASTNQTSMYLCASSGGGVPGLTGAHFGNGTRLTVT.

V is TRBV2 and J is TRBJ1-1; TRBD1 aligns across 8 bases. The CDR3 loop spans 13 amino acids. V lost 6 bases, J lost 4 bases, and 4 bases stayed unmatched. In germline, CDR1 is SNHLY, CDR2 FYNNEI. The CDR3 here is CASSDDRGTEAFF. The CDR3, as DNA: TGTGCCAGCAGCGATGACAGGGGCACTGAAGCTTTCTTT.

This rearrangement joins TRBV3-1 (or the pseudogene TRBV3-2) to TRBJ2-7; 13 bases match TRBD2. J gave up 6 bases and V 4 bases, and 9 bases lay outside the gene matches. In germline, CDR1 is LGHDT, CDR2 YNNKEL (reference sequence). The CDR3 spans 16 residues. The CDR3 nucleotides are TGTGCCAGCAGCCTCGGGACTAGCGGGATAGCTAGCGAGCAGTACTTC. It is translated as CASSLGTSGIASEQYF.

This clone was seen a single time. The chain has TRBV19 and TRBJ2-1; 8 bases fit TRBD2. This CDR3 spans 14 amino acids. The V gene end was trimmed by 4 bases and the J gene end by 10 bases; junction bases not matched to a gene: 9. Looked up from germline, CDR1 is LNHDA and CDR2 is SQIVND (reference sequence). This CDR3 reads CASSSSGLEGEQFF. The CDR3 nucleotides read TGTGCCAGTAGTAGTTCGGGACTAGAAGGCGAGCAGTTCTTC.

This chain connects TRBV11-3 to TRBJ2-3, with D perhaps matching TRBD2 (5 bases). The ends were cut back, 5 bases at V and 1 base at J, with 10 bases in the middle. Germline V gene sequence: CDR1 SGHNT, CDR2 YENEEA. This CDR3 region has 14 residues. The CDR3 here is CASSGGLGTDTQYF. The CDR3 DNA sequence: TGTGCCAGCAGCGGCGGGTTAGGCACAGATACGCAGTATTTT.

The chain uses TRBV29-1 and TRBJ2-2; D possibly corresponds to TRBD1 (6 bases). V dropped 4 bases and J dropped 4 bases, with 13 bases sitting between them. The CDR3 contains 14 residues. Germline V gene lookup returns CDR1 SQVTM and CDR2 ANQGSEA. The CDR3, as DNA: TGCAGCGTTGGCTGGCAGGGGCCCACCGGGGAGCTGTTTTTT. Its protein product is CSVGWQGPTGELFF.

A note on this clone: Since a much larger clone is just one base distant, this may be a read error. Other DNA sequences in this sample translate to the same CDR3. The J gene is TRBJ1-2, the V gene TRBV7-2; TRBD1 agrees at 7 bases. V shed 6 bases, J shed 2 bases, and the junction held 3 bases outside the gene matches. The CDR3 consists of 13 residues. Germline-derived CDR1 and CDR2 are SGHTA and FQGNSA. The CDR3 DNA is TGTGCCAGCAGTCCGACAGGGAACTATGGCTACACCTTC. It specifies CASSPTGNYGYTF.

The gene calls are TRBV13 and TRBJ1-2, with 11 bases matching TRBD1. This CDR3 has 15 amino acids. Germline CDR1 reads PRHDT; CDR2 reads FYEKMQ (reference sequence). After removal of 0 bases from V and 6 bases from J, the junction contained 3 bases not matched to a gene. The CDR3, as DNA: TGTGCCAGCAGCTTAGGTCAGGGACAGGGGGATGGCTACACCTTC. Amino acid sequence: CASSLGQGQGDGYTF.

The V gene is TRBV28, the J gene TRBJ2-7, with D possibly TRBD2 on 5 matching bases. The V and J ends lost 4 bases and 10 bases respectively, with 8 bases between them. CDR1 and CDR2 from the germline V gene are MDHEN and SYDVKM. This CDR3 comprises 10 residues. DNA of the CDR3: TGTGCCAGCAGTTCGGGAAATCAGTACTTC. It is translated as CASSSGNQYF.

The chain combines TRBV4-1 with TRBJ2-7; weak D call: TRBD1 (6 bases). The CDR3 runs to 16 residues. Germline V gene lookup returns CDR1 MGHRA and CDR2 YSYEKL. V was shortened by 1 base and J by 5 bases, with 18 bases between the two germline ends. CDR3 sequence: CASSQVLAGAGDEQYF. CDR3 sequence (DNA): TGCGCCAGCAGCCAAGTTCTGGCAGGGGCTGGGGACGAGCAGTACTTC.

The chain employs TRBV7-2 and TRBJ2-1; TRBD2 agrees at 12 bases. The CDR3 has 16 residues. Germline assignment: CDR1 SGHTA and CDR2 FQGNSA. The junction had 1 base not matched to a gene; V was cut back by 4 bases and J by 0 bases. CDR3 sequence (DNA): TGTGCCAGCAGCTCGACTAGCGGGAGCTCCTACAATGAGCAGTTCTTC. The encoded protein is CASSSTSGSSYNEQFF.

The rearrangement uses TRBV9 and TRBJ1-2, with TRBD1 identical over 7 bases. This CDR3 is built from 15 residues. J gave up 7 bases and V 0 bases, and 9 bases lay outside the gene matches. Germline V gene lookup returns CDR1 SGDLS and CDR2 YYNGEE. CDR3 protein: CASSVGRTGVAGYTF. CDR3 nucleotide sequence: TGTGCCAGCAGCGTAGGGCGTACAGGGGTGGCTGGCTACACCTTC. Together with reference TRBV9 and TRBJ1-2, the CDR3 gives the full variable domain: DSGVTQTPKHLITATGQRVTLRCSPRSGDLSVYWYQQSLDQGLQFLIQYYNGEERAKGNILERFSAQQFPDLHSELNLSSLELGDSALYFCASSVGRTGVAGYTFGSGTRLTVV.

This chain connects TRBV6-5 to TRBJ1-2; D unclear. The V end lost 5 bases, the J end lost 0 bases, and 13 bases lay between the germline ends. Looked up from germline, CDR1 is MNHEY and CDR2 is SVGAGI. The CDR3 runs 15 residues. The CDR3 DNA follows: TGTGCCAGCAGTACGGGTACTAAAACTAACTATGGCTACACCTTC. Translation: CASSTGTKTNYGYTF.

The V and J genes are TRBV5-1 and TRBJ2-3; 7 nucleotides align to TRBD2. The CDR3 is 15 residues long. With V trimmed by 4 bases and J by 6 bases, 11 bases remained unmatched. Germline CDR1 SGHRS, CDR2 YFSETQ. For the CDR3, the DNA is TGCGCCAGCAGCCCCCAGACTAGCTTGGGGGATACGCAGTATTTT. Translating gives CASSPQTSLGDTQYF. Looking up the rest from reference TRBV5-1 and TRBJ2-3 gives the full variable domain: KAGVTQTPRYLIKTRGQQVTLSCSPISGHRSVSWYQQTPGQGLQFLFEYFSETQRNKGNFPGRFSGRQFSNSRSEMNVSTLELGDSALYLCASSPQTSLGDTQYFGPGTRLTVL.

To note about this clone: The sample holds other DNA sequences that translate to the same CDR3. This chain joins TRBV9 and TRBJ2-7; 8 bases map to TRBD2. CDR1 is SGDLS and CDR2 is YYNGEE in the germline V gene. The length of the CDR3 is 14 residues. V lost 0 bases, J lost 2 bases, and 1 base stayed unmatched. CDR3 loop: CASSVAGGPYEQYF. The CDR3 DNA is TGTGCCAGCAGCGTAGCGGGAGGGCCCTACGAGCAGTACTTC.

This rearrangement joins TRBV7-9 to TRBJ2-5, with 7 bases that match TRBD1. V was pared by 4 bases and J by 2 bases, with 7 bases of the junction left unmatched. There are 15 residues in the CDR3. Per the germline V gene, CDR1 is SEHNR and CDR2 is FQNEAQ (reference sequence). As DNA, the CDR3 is TGTGCCAGCAGCTCGACAGGGTCCCAACAAGAGACCCAGTACTTC. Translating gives CASSSTGSQQETQYF.

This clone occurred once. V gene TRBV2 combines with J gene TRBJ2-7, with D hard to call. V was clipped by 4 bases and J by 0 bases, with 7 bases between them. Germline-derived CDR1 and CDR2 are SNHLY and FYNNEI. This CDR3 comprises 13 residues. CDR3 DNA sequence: TGTGCCAGCAGTGTTGTCCTCTCCTACGAGCAGTACTTC. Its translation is CASSVVLSYEQYF.

CDR3 in DNA: TGTGCCAGCAGCTTGCCCGACAGGGGGCGTATCACTGAAGCTTTCTTT. This gives the protein CASSLPDRGRITEAFF. The chain employs TRBV5-4 and TRBJ1-1; 10 bases map to TRBD1. The CDR3 runs to 16 residues. V lost 1 base, J lost 4 bases, and 7 bases stayed unmatched. Germline V lookup: CDR1 SGHNT, CDR2 YYREEE (reference sequence).

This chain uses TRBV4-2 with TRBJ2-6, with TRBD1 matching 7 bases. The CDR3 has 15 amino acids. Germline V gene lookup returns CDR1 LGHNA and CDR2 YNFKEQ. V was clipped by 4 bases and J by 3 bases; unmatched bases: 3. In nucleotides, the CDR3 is TGTGCCAGCAGCCCTACAGGGGTTGGGGCCAACGTCCTGACTTTC. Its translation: CASSPTGVGANVLTF.

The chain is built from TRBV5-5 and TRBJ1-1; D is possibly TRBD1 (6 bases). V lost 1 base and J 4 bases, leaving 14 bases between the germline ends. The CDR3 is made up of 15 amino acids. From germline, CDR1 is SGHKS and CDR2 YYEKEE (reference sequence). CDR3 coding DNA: TGTGCCAGCAGCTTGACAGGGAGTGGCGGCACTGAAGCTTTCTTT. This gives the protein CASSLTGSGGTEAFF.

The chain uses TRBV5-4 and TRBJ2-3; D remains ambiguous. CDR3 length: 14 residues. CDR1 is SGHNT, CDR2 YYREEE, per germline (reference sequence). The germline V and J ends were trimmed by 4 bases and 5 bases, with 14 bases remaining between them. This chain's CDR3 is CASSHGSSKDTQYF. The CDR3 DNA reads TGTGCCAGCAGCCACGGGTCCTCAAAAGATACGCAGTATTTT. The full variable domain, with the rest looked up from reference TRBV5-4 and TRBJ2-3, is ETGVTQSPTHLIKTRGQQVTLRCSSQSGHNTVSWYQQALGQGPQFIFQYYREEENGRGNFPPRFSGLQFPNYSSELNVNALELDDSALYLCASSHGSSKDTQYFGPGTRLTVL.

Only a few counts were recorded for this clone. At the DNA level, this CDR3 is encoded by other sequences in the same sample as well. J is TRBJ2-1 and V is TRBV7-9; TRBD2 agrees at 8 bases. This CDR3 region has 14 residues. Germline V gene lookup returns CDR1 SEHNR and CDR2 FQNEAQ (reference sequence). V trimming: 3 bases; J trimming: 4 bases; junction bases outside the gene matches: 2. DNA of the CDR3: TGTGCCAGCAGCTTGACTAGCGAGTACAATGAGCAGTTCTTC. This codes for CASSLTSEYNEQFF.

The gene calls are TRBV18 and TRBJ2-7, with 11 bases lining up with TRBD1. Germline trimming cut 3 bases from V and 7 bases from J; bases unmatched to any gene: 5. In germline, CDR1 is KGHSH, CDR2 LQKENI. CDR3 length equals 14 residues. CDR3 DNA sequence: TGTGCCAGCTCACCTCCAGGGACAGGGGGAGAGCAGTACTTC. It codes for CASSPPGTGGEQYF.

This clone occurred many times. CDR3: CASSTFRYGGDQPQHF. The CDR3 DNA reads as TGTGCCAGCAGCACCTTTAGGTACGGAGGGGATCAGCCCCAGCATTTT. The J gene is TRBJ1-5, the V gene TRBV21-1. TRBV21-1 is a pseudogene locus. The CDR3 length is 16 residues.

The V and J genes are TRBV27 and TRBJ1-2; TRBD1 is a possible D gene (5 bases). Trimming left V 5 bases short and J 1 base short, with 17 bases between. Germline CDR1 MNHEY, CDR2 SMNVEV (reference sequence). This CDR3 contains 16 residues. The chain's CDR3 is CASSGGGEGINYGYTF. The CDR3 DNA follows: TGTGCCAGCAGTGGCGGAGGGGAGGGAATTAACTATGGCTACACCTTC.